A single sample is the source of the 25 T cell receptor beta chains below, sequenced in a study of low-dose radiotherapy and immunotherapy resistance in tumors. TRAV- and TRBV-specific primers, spanning alpha and beta chains, primed first-strand cDNA. TCRs underwent 15 to 20 PCR cycles of amplification with a constant-region primer and V-primer adapter. TCRdb re-called the reads with MiXCR, one entry per CDR3 protein. The sample carries about 11,000 distinct CDR3 sequences, roughly half recorded once. All receptors derive from a human donor with advanced metastatic prostate, ovarian, gallbladder or colorectal cancer (not recorded which). This table probably holds off-target reads from a library built for another chain.

The chain is built from TRBV19 and TRBJ1-2, with TRBD1 matching over 8 bases. The trim removed 6 bases at V and 7 bases at J, leaving 7 bases unmatched. This CDR3 is built from 13 residues. Looked up from germline, CDR1 is LNHDA and CDR2 is SQIVND (reference sequence). The CDR3 DNA is TGTGCCAGTAGCGTTGGGGACAGGTCTGGCTACACCTTC. Translated, it gives CASSVGDRSGYTF.

This clonotype was counted only a few times. V usage is TRBV12-3 or TRBV12-4 and J usage is TRBJ1-5; 12 nucleotides agree with TRBD1. CDR3 length: 18 residues. Unmatched junction bases numbered 8, after V lost 1 base and J lost 4 bases. The CDR3 DNA reads as TGTGCCAGCAGTTTAGGGGGACAGGGGGCGCATAGTAATCAGCCCCAGCATTTT. It codes for CASSLGGQGAHSNQPQHF.

This chain joins TRBV5-6 and TRBJ1-2; possibly TRBD1 for D (5 bases). Trimming pared 5 bases from V and 10 bases from J, leaving 21 bases between. Germline values: CDR1 SGHDT, CDR2 YYEEEE. This CDR3 has 14 amino acids. CDR3 sequence: CASRKAGGTYAYTF. In DNA form, the CDR3 reads TGTGCCAGCAGAAAAGCTGGGGGAACCTACGCCTACACCTTC.

This sequence joins TRBV12-3 or TRBV12-4 and TRBJ1-1; D is ambiguous. V was trimmed by 3 bases and J by 1 base, leaving 12 bases between them. The CDR3 sequence is 15 residues long. CDR3 in amino acids: CASSFNGRGNTEAFF. Written as DNA, the CDR3 is TGTGCCAGCAGTTTCAACGGGAGAGGGAACACTGAAGCTTTCTTT.

This clonotype was observed a few times. The chain couples TRBV18 to TRBJ2-7, with TRBD1 matching 7 bases. V gave up 1 base and J gave up 3 bases; unmatched junction bases: 3. This CDR3 contains 14 residues. The germline gives CDR1 KGHSH, CDR2 LQKENI. The CDR3, as DNA: TGTGCCAGCTCACCACGGTCAGGGGGCTACGAGCAGTACTTC. Amino acid sequence: CASSPRSGGYEQYF.

The sample holds a few counts of this clonotype. The chain links TRBV7-8 to TRBJ2-1; possibly TRBD1 for D (6 bases). This CDR3 region has 13 residues. V lost 0 bases and J 6 bases, leaving 6 bases between the germline ends. Germline V gene sequence: CDR1 SGHVS, CDR2 FQNEAQ. The CDR3 spells CASSLADSNEQFF. The CDR3 nucleotides are TGTGCCAGCAGCTTAGCGGACAGCAATGAGCAGTTCTTC.

The rearrangement uses TRBV6-5 and TRBJ2-2; D not resolved. In germline, CDR1 is MNHEY, CDR2 SVGAGI. Trimming took off 7 bases at V and 5 bases at J, with 20 bases between the two ends. CDR3 length: 16 amino acids. This CDR3 is CASTLLSLPYTGELFF. The DNA of the CDR3 is TGTGCCAGCACCTTACTCTCGCTCCCGTATACCGGGGAGCTGTTTTTT.

This clonotype has more than one count but fewer than ten. The chain combines TRBV5-1 with TRBJ1-1; no reliable D call. The CDR3 loop spans 15 amino acids. V dropped 0 bases and J dropped 1 base, with 10 bases sitting between them. Germline V gives CDR1 SGHRS, CDR2 YFSETQ. The CDR3 is CASSLAAEANTEAFF. For the CDR3, the DNA is TGCGCCAGCAGCTTGGCCGCAGAAGCGAACACTGAAGCTTTCTTT.

The chain uses TRBV10-3 and TRBJ1-2; 7 bases agree with TRBD1. V trimming: 1 base; J trimming: 4 bases; junction bases outside the gene matches: 6. Looked up from germline, CDR1 is ENHRY and CDR2 is SYGVKD. The CDR3 covers 15 residues. CDR3 nucleotides: TGTGCCATCAGTGAGTGGTTAGGGGGCTTCTATGGCTACACCTTC. Residues: CAISEWLGGFYGYTF.

The count of this clonotype is one. The chain couples TRBV7-2 to TRBJ2-1, with a possible D match to TRBD2 (5 bases). V was trimmed by 3 bases and J by 2 bases, leaving 14 bases between them. The germline gives CDR1 SGHTA, CDR2 FQGNSA. The CDR3 loop spans 16 amino acids. The CDR3 DNA reads as TGTGCCAGCAGCTTCCATTCTGAGGGCCCCTACAATGAGCAGTTCTTC. Its protein product is CASSFHSEGPYNEQFF.

The chain links TRBV6-5 to TRBJ1-5; D is unresolved. This CDR3 comprises 15 residues. CDR1 MNHEY and CDR2 SVGAGI come from the germline V gene. V was shortened by 0 bases and J by 6 bases, with 12 bases between the two germline ends. CDR3 amino acids: CASSYSIAVSQPQHF. DNA for the CDR3: TGTGCCAGCAGTTACTCGATAGCAGTGAGTCAGCCCCAGCATTTT.

This clonotype has only a few counts. The rearrangement links TRBV9 to TRBJ1-3; D uncertain. The CDR3 has 14 amino acids. Germline V gene lookup returns CDR1 SGDLS and CDR2 YYNGEE. Between the trimmed V and J ends, which lost 1 base and 1 base, there was a span of 6 bases. For the CDR3, the DNA is TGTGCCAGCAGCGTACAAGAGTCTGGAAACACCATATATTTT. Its translation: CASSVQESGNTIYF.

This clonotype was picked up a small number of times. V and J are TRBV12-3 or TRBV12-4 and TRBJ2-7; weak D call: TRBD1 (5 bases). The CDR3 is made up of 14 amino acids. Trimming removed 2 bases at V and 5 bases at J, with 13 bases between. The CDR3 nucleotides read TGTGCCAGCAGTTTACAGCAGGGTCACAACGAGCAGTACTTC. This gives the protein CASSLQQGHNEQYF.

J is TRBJ1-6 and V is TRBV7-6, with a weak D call TRBD1 (6 bases). The CDR3 runs to 16 residues. Per germline, CDR1 SGHVS and CDR2 FNYEAQ. The V end was cut by 3 bases, the J end by 4 bases, with 13 bases between. The CDR3 protein is CASSFSRGQYNSPLHF. The CDR3 nucleotides are TGTGCCAGCAGCTTTAGCCGGGGACAATATAATTCACCCCTCCACTTT.

This clonotype was detected a few times. This chain links TRBV10-3 with TRBJ2-7, with D maybe TRBD1 (6 bases). This CDR3 has 12 residues. Trimming took off 5 bases at V and 2 bases at J, with 7 bases between the two ends. The germline CDR1 and CDR2 sequences are ENHRY and SYGVKD. CDR3 protein: CAISTGPYEQYF. The CDR3 nucleotides read TGTGCCATCAGTACAGGGCCCTACGAGCAGTACTTC.

In this sample, this clonotype turned up once. The V gene is TRBV24-1, the J gene TRBJ2-3; D possibly corresponds to TRBD2 (5 bases). Trimming pared 5 bases from V and 0 bases from J, leaving 11 bases between. Germline V gene data show CDR1 as KGHDR and CDR2 as SFDVKD. The CDR3 is 15 residues long. This CDR3 reads CATSVGLSSTDTQYF. The CDR3 DNA reads TGTGCCACCAGTGTTGGACTTTCTAGCACAGATACGCAGTATTTT.

The chain links TRBV20-1 to TRBJ2-3; D call uncertain. The V end was cut by 0 bases, the J end by 0 bases, with 13 bases between. Germline V lookup: CDR1 DFQATT, CDR2 SNEGSKA (reference sequence). The CDR3 is made up of 16 amino acids. CDR3: CSARDYWGTSTDTQYF. CDR3 DNA: TGCAGTGCTAGAGATTATTGGGGAACTAGCACAGATACGCAGTATTTT.

The rearrangement links TRBV28 to TRBJ2-1; D is possibly TRBD1 (5 bases). The CDR3 is made up of 14 amino acids. The germline V gene encodes CDR1 MDHEN and CDR2 SYDVKM. V lost 5 bases to trimming and J lost 3 bases, with 11 bases between them. The CDR3 DNA is TGTGCCAGCAGTGTGACAGCGAACTACAATGAGCAGTTCTTC. The encoded protein is CASSVTANYNEQFF.

The J gene is TRBJ2-7, the V gene TRBV6-6, with D uncertain. CDR3 size: 16 residues. V lost 2 bases, J lost 2 bases, and 16 bases lay in between. CDR1 and CDR2 from the germline V gene are MNHNY and SVGAGI (reference sequence). As DNA, the CDR3 is TGTGCCAGCAGTTACCATGGTTATACTGAGACCTACGAGCAGTACTTC. Translated: CASSYHGYTETYEQYF.

This chain uses TRBV19 with TRBJ2-5; a possible D gene is TRBD2 (6 bases). Trimming shortened V by 4 bases and J by 4 bases, and 16 bases separated the two germline ends. CDR3 size: 15 residues. Germline CDR1 is LNHDA and CDR2 is SQIVND (reference sequence). The CDR3 nucleotides read TGTGCCAGTAGTAGACGGGAGCGGCAGGGAGAGACCCAGTACTTC. It encodes CASSRRERQGETQYF.

This clonotype was counted a few times. The chain joins TRBV18 to TRBJ2-3, with 8 bases lining up with TRBD1. V was pared by 2 bases and J by 7 bases, with 5 bases of the junction left unmatched. Germline loops: CDR1 KGHSH, CDR2 LQKENI. The CDR3 length is 14 residues. The CDR3 region is CASSPLQGANTQYF. The CDR3 region has the DNA TGTGCCAGCTCACCATTGCAGGGGGCGAATACGCAGTATTTT. Complete variable domain (other parts from reference TRBV18 and TRBJ2-3): NAGVMQNPRHLVRRRGQEARLRCSPMKGHSHVYWYRQLPEEGLKFMVYLQKENIIDESGMPKERFSAEFPKEGPSILRIQQVVRGDSAAYFCASSPLQGANTQYFGPGTRLTVL.

The genes are TRBV24-1 and TRBJ2-3; a weak D match, TRBD1 (6 bases). CDR1 KGHDR and CDR2 SFDVKD come from the germline V gene. The CDR3 has 14 amino acids. With 1 base removed from V and 5 bases from J, the gap between germline ends came to 9 bases. CDR3 sequence (DNA): TGTGCCACCAGTGATTTCGGACAGATAGATACGCAGTATTTT. This gives the protein CATSDFGQIDTQYF.

This clonotype showed up just once. The chain employs TRBV19 and TRBJ1-3; no clear D. Trimming removed 3 bases from V and 1 base from J, with 7 bases in between. The V gene's germline CDR1 is LNHDA and CDR2 SQIVND (reference sequence). CDR3 length: 14 amino acids. The CDR3, as DNA: TGTGCCAGTAGTATTGCGGAGTCTGGAAACACCATATATTTT. This encodes CASSIAESGNTIYF.

There are a few counts of this clonotype. The chain employs TRBV29-1 and TRBJ2-4; D gene unclear. Deletions cut 6 bases from V and 5 bases from J, with 11 bases between. This CDR3 spans 12 amino acids. CDR1 and CDR2 from the germline V gene are SQVTM and ANQGSEA. The CDR3 bases are TGCAGCGTCCTCACGCCAGAAAACATTCAGTACTTC. Amino acid sequence: CSVLTPENIQYF.

This rearrangement joins TRBV10-3 to TRBJ2-1; D may be TRBD1 (6 bases). Germline V gene data show CDR1 as ENHRY and CDR2 as SYGVKD. V gave up 5 bases and J gave up 10 bases, with 9 bases separating them. This CDR3 is 11 amino acids long. CDR3 loop: CAISLGQEQFF. The CDR3 DNA reads as TGTGCCATCAGTCTTGGACAGGAGCAGTTCTTC.